Presented here are 14 T cell receptor beta chains from one specimen sequenced in a study of CD4 T cells in relation to SARS-CoV-2 and coronaviruses. Their specific antigens are unknown. The unexposed donors gave CD4+ T cells in about 2011-2018, prior to COVID-19. The cells were cultured for about ten days before CD4+ T cells were isolated. Generated by immunoSEQ multiplex PCR, the TCRdb table keeps only in-frame clones and is missing some. The repertoire holds 32,000 or so clones, with more than 75% as singletons. Sequencing was done on a sample of CD4+ T cells from PBMCs, cultured in vitro. All receptors derive from a human donor in good health.

The chain has TRBV7-8 and TRBJ1-2; D is uncertain. From germline, CDR1 is SGHVS and CDR2 FQNEAQ. The CDR3 is 12 amino acids. V was pared by 4 bases and J by 14 bases, with 17 bases between. CDR3 in amino acids: CASSSGYGSETF. As DNA, the CDR3 is TGTGCCAGCAGCTCGGGGTATGGTTCGGAAACCTTC.

The chain is built from TRBV7-2 and TRBJ1-2; possible D gene TRBD1, 6 bases. Trimming took 5 bases from V and 7 from J, leaving 14 bases between them. Germline V lookup: CDR1 SGHTA, CDR2 FQGNSA. CDR3 size: 13 residues. The CDR3 loop is CASSVQGIGGYTF. DNA of the CDR3: TGTGCCAGCAGCGTACAGGGAATTGGTGGCTACACCTTC.

The chain recombines TRBV30 with TRBJ1-1; D uncertain. V was pared by 0 bases and J by 2 bases, with 7 bases between. Germline loops: CDR1 GTSNPN, CDR2 SVGIG (reference sequence). The CDR3 length is 13 residues. CDR3 sequence reads: CAWSVIANTEAFF. The CDR3 nucleotides are TGTGCCTGGAGTGTAATCGCTAACACTGAAGCTTTCTTT. The whole variable domain, filled in from reference TRBV30 and TRBJ1-1, reads SQTIHQWPATLVQPVGSPLSLECTVEGTSNPNLYWYRQAAGRGLQLLFYSVGIGQISSEVPQNLSASRPQDRQFILSSKKLLLSDSGFYLCAWSVIANTEAFFGQGTRLTVV.

The chain links TRBV29-1 to TRBJ2-5, with D possibly being TRBD1 (6 bases). The CDR3 extends over 13 amino acids. Deletions cut 1 base from V and 9 bases from J, with 15 bases between. Germline V gives CDR1 SQVTM, CDR2 ANQGSEA. CDR3 region: CSVEGTGSLAQYF. CDR3 in DNA: TGCAGCGTTGAAGGCACAGGGTCCTTGGCCCAGTACTTC.

This clone was detected only once. The chain has TRBV2 and TRBJ2-7, with D tentatively TRBD1 or TRBD2 (6 bases each). Trimming pared 7 bases from V and 7 bases from J, leaving 20 bases between. This CDR3 spans 14 amino acids. From germline, CDR1 is SNHLY and CDR2 FYNNEI. CDR3 residues: CASTRLNRDSEQYF. The CDR3 coding sequence is TGTGCCAGCACGAGACTGAACAGGGACTCGGAGCAGTACTTC.

V usage is TRBV13 and J usage is TRBJ1-3; 7 bases align to TRBD1. V lost 0 bases and J lost 0; bases outside the gene matches: 2. Germline V gene lookup returns CDR1 PRHDT and CDR2 FYEKMQ (reference sequence). This CDR3 has 16 amino acids. The CDR3 protein is CASSLGRGYSGNTIYF. CDR3 DNA sequence: TGTGCCAGCAGCTTAGGCAGGGGGTACTCTGGAAACACCATATATTTT.

The chain employs TRBV6-2 or TRBV6-3 and TRBJ2-3, with 8 positions matching TRBD2. The V segment lost 5 bases and the J segment 7 bases; nucleotides outside the gene matches: 11. The length of the CDR3 is 15 residues. The germline CDR1 and CDR2 sequences are MNHEY and SVGEGT. CDR3 sequence: CASSPTFSGKNTQYF. CDR3 DNA sequence: TGTGCCAGCAGTCCGACGTTTAGCGGGAAAAATACGCAGTATTTT.

This clone came up once. The rearrangement links TRBV5-4 to TRBJ2-5; D call uncertain. This CDR3 has 16 residues. V lost 4 bases, J lost 2 bases, and 18 bases lay in between. Germline V gives CDR1 SGHNT, CDR2 YYREEE (reference sequence). CDR3 sequence reads: CASSPRPPGVQETQYF. DNA of the CDR3: TGTGCCAGCAGCCCACGACCCCCAGGCGTACAAGAGACCCAGTACTTC.

The V call is TRBV6-2 or TRBV6-3, the J call TRBJ2-5, with D hard to call. Germline CDR1 reads MNHEY; CDR2 reads SVGEGT. Trimming cost V 1 base and J 5 bases, with 11 bases left between them. CDR3 length: 14 residues. CDR3 in DNA: TGTGCCAGCAGTTACTACCGGAACGGGGAGACCCAGTACTTC. Translation gives CASSYYRNGETQYF.

This clone has only a few counts. This CDR3 reads CASSEPPGNTIYF. The DNA of the CDR3 is TGTGCCAGCAGCGAGCCCCCAGGGAACACCATATATTTT. This chain links TRBV9 with TRBJ1-3; D is possibly TRBD1 (5 bases). V dropped 3 bases and J dropped 7 bases, with 11 bases sitting between them. Germline V gene data show CDR1 as SGDLS and CDR2 as YYNGEE. This CDR3 has 13 residues. Full variable domain (missing parts from reference TRBV9 and TRBJ1-3): DSGVTQTPKHLITATGQRVTLRCSPRSGDLSVYWYQQSLDQGLQFLIQYYNGEERAKGNILERFSAQQFPDLHSELNLSSLELGDSALYFCASSEPPGNTIYFGEGSWLTVV.

The CDR3 DNA is TGTGCCAGCAGTTTAAGAGGGGGGGCGATTATTGGCTACACCTTC. It translates to CASSLRGGAIIGYTF. The gene calls are TRBV28 and TRBJ1-2; D possibly corresponds to TRBD1 (6 bases). CDR3 length: 15 residues. Germline CDR1 is MDHEN and CDR2 is SYDVKM. V was clipped by 2 bases and J by 7 bases, with 17 bases between them.

The gene calls are TRBV5-1 and TRBJ2-3; 12 nucleotides line up with TRBD2. From germline, CDR1 is SGHRS and CDR2 YFSETQ. The CDR3 covers 17 residues. V lost 0 bases to trimming and J lost 1 base; unmatched junction nucleotides: 3. CDR3 DNA: TGCGCCAGCAGCTTGGCCCGGACTAGCGGGGGCACAGATACGCAGTATTTT. It yields the protein CASSLARTSGGTDTQYF.

The chain is built from TRBV5-1 and TRBJ2-7, with D possibly matching TRBD1 (5 bases). Deletions cut 4 bases from V and 0 bases from J, with 11 bases between. The germline gives CDR1 SGHRS, CDR2 YFSETQ. The CDR3 totals 14 residues. The CDR3 DNA sequence: TGCGCCAGCAGCCCACAAGGGGACTCCTACGAGCAGTACTTC. Translation: CASSPQGDSYEQYF. The entire variable domain, with the rest obtained from reference TRBV5-1 and TRBJ2-7, is as follows: KAGVTQTPRYLIKTRGQQVTLSCSPISGHRSVSWYQQTPGQGLQFLFEYFSETQRNKGNFPGRFSGRQFSNSRSEMNVSTLELGDSALYLCASSPQGDSYEQYFGPGTRLTVT.

The chain recombines TRBV18 with TRBJ1-1, with 8 bases identical to TRBD1. V dropped 3 bases and J dropped 1; count of bases not matched to a gene: 7. The germline CDR1 and CDR2 sequences are KGHSH and LQKENI. CDR3 length: 16 residues. The DNA of the CDR3 is TGTGCCAGCTCACCTACTCGGACAGGGACGAACACTGAAGCTTTCTTT. Its protein is CASSPTRTGTNTEAFF. Full variable domain (missing parts from reference TRBV18 and TRBJ1-1): NAGVMQNPRHLVRRRGQEARLRCSPMKGHSHVYWYRQLPEEGLKFMVYLQKENIIDESGMPKERFSAEFPKEGPSILRIQQVVRGDSAAYFCASSPTRTGTNTEAFFGQGTRLTVV.